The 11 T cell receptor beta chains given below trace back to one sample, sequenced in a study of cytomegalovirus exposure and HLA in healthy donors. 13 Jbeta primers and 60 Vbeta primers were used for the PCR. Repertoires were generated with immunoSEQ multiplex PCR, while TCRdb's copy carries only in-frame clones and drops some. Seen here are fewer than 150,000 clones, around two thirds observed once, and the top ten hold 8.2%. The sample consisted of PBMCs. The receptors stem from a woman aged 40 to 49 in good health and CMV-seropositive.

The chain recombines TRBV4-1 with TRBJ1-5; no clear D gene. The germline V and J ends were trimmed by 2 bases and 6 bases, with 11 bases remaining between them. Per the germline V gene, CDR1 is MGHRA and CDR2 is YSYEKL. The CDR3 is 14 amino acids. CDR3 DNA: TGCGCCAGCAGCCAATCCCACATAAGTCAGCCCCAGCATTTT. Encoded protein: CASSQSHISQPQHF.

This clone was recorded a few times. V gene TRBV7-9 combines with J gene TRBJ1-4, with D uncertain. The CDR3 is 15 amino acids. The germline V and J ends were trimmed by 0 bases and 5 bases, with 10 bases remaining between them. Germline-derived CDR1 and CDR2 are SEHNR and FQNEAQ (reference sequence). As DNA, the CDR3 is TGTGCCAGCAGCTTAGCGCTAGGGAGGAATGAAAAACTGTTTTTT. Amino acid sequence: CASSLALGRNEKLFF.

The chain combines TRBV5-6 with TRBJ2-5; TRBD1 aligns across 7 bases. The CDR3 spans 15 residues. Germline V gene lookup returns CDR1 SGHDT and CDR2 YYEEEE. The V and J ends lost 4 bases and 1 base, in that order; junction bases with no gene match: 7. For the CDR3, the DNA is TGTGCCAGCAGCACTCAGACAGGGCGCCAAGAGACCCAGTACTTC. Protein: CASSTQTGRQETQYF.

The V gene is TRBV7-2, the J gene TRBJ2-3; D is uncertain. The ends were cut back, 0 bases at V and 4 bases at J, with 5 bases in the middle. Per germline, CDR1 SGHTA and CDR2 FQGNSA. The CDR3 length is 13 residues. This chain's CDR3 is CASSLASPDTQYF. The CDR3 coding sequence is TGTGCCAGCAGCTTAGCTAGCCCAGATACGCAGTATTTT.

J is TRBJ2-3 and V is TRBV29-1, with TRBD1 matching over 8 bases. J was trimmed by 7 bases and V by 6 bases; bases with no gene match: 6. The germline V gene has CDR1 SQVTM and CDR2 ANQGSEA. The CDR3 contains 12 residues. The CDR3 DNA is TGCAGCGTAGAAACAGGGGGGAATACGCAGTATTTT. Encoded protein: CSVETGGNTQYF.

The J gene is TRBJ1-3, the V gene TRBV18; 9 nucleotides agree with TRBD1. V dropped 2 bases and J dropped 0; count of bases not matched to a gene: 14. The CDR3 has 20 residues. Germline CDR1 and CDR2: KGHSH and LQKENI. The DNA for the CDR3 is TGTGCCAGCTCACCAATCGGGACAGGGACTCTTCCCCCCTCTGGAAACACCATATATTTT. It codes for CASSPIGTGTLPPSGNTIYF.

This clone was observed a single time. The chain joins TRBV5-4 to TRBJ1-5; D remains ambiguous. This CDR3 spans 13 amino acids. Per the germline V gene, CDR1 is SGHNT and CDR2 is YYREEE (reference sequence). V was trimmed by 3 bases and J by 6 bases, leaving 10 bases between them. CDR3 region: CASSSNNLQPQHF. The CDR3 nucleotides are TGTGCCAGCAGCTCCAACAACCTTCAGCCCCAGCATTTT.

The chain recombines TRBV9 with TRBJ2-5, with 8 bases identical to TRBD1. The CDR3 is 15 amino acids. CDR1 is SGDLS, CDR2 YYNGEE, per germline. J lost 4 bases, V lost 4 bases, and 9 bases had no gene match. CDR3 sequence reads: CASSSWTGQGETQYF. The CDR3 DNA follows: TGTGCCAGCAGCTCGTGGACAGGACAGGGAGAGACCCAGTACTTC. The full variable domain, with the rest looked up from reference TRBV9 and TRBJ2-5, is DSGVTQTPKHLITATGQRVTLRCSPRSGDLSVYWYQQSLDQGLQFLIQYYNGEERAKGNILERFSAQQFPDLHSELNLSSLELGDSALYFCASSSWTGQGETQYFGPGTRLLVL.

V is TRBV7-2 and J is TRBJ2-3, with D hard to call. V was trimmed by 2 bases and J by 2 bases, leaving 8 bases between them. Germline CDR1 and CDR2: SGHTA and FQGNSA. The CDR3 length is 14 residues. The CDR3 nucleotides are TGTGCCAGCAGCTTATCCACAGACACAGATACGCAGTATTTT. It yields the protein CASSLSTDTDTQYF. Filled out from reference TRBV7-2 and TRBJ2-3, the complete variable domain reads GAGVSQSPSNKVTEKGKDVELRCDPISGHTALYWYRQSLGQGLEFLIYFQGNSAPDKSGLPSDRFSAERTGGSVSTLTIQRTQQEDSAVYLCASSLSTDTDTQYFGPGTRLTVL.

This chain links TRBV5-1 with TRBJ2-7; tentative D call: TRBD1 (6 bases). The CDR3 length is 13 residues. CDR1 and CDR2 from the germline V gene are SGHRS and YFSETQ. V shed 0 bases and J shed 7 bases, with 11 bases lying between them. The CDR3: CASSLVSQGEQYF. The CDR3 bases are TGCGCCAGCAGCTTGGTGTCTCAGGGGGAGCAGTACTTC.

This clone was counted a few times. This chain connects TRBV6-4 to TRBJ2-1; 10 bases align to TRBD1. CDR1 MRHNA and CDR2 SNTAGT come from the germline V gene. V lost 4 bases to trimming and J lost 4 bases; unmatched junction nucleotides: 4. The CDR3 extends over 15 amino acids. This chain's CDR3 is CASSAGTGAYNEQFF. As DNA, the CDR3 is TGTGCCAGCAGTGCCGGGACAGGGGCTTACAATGAGCAGTTCTTC.